Shown below are 21 T cell receptor beta chains from a single sample sequenced in a study of T-cell reconstitution after alpha-beta-depleted transplantation in children. The authors prepared the TCRbeta library with unique molecular identifiers. TCRdb itself ran the PCR reads through MiXCR, one entry per CDR3 protein. The data contain 420,000 or so distinct CDR3 sequences, approximately 10% of them singletons. The source material was PBMCs from the stem cell graft donor, sampled from the stem cell graft. These TCRs come from a human donor who donated a stem cell graft to a child with acute myeloid leukemia.

In its sample, this clonotype was seen a few times. The J gene is TRBJ2-1, the V gene TRBV29-1, with a weak D call TRBD1 (5 bases). This CDR3 spans 10 amino acids. Germline V gene lookup returns CDR1 SQVTM and CDR2 ANQGSEA. Trimming left V 1 base short and J 10 bases short, with 5 bases between. CDR3 loop: CSVEGTEQFF. The CDR3 DNA reads as TGCAGCGTTGAAGGGACAGAGCAGTTCTTC.

As for this clonotype: One junction end does not reproduce the germline sequence, and a read error may be involved. CDR3 amino acids: CASSIDTGDPNF. For the CDR3, the DNA is TGTGCCAGTAGTATCGATACAGGAGATCCCAACTTC. This chain connects TRBV19 to TRBJ1-2, with a tentative D call TRBD1 (5 bases). Germline V lookup: CDR1 LNHDA, CDR2 SQIVND (reference sequence). CDR3 length: 12 amino acids.

This clonotype was found a few times. The J gene is TRBJ1-1, the V gene TRBV12-3 or TRBV12-4; D is ambiguous. Trimming cost V 1 base and J 0 bases, with 3 bases left between them. This CDR3 spans 13 amino acids. The DNA for the CDR3 is TGTGCCAGCAGTTTAGTCATGAACACTGAAGCTTTCTTT. Encoded protein: CASSLVMNTEAFF.

The rearrangement uses TRBV7-9 and TRBJ1-1; weak D call: TRBD1 (5 bases). The CDR3 runs to 14 residues. The germline V gene encodes CDR1 SEHNR and CDR2 FQNEAQ (reference sequence). V lost 3 bases and J 7 bases, leaving 15 bases between the germline ends. The CDR3 here is CASSLAGRQLEAFF. The CDR3 DNA is TGTGCCAGCAGCTTGGCCGGGAGACAGCTTGAAGCTTTCTTT.

This clonotype was observed a few times. The chain is built from TRBV12-3 or TRBV12-4 and TRBJ1-2; D might be TRBD1 (5 bases). Trimming left V 3 bases short and J 8 bases short, with 13 bases between. The length of the CDR3 is 13 residues. Here the CDR3 reads CASSFSSQGGYTF. DNA of the CDR3: TGTGCCAGCAGTTTTTCGTCTCAGGGAGGCTACACCTTC.

In its sample, this clonotype was seen a few times. The rearrangement joins TRBV4-1 to TRBJ2-6, with D perhaps TRBD2 (5 bases). Germline CDR1 and CDR2: MGHRA and YSYEKL. CDR3 length equals 16 residues. Trimming left V 1 base short and J 1 base short, with 8 bases between. The CDR3 spells CASSQAAGSGANVLTF. The DNA of the CDR3 is TGCGCCAGCAGCCAAGCGGCGGGTTCTGGGGCCAACGTCCTGACTTTC.

This chain joins TRBV20-1 and TRBJ1-4; 7 nucleotides align to TRBD1. J was trimmed by 5 bases and V by 6 bases; bases with no gene match: 9. CDR1 is DFQATT and CDR2 is SNEGSKA in the germline V gene (reference sequence). The CDR3 sequence is 14 residues long. CDR3 sequence: CSAETGTLNEKLFF. The CDR3 region has the DNA TGCAGTGCCGAGACAGGGACCCTAAATGAAAAACTGTTTTTT.

This clonotype was seen a few times. V gene TRBV5-5 combines with J gene TRBJ2-7; D gene unclear. The CDR3 totals 14 residues. V was trimmed by 0 bases and J by 1 base, leaving 8 bases between them. Germline V CDR1 and CDR2: SGHKS, YYEKEE (reference sequence). CDR3 sequence reads: CASSLVQTSYEQYV. The CDR3 nucleotides read TGTGCCAGCAGCTTGGTACAAACATCCTACGAGCAGTACGTC.

This clonotype was counted only a few times. The genes are TRBV19 and TRBJ2-3; D is perhaps TRBD2 (6 bases). The V gene's germline CDR1 is LNHDA and CDR2 SQIVND (reference sequence). The CDR3 has 15 residues. V dropped 7 bases and J dropped 0 bases, with 14 bases sitting between them. The CDR3 reads CASTRDSYSTDTQYF. For the CDR3, the DNA is TGTGCCAGTACCCGGGACTCGTACAGCACAGATACGCAGTATTTT.

This rearrangement joins TRBV7-2 to TRBJ1-5; D remains unclear. In germline, CDR1 is SGHTA, CDR2 FQGNSA. Trimming took 4 bases from V and 9 from J, leaving 10 bases between them. The CDR3 is 12 amino acids. The CDR3 spells CASSWNSRPQHF. As DNA, the CDR3 is TGTGCCAGCAGCTGGAACAGCCGGCCCCAGCATTTT.

The CDR3 loop reads CSAESMTGVNTEAFF. As DNA, the CDR3 is TGCAGTGCCGAATCTATGACAGGGGTGAACACTGAAGCTTTCTTT. This chain links TRBV20-1 with TRBJ1-1; TRBD1 agrees at 8 bases. Germline V CDR1 and CDR2: DFQATT, SNEGSKA (reference sequence). CDR3 size: 15 residues. V shed 6 bases and J 0 bases; nucleotides not matched to a gene: 9.

The chain joins TRBV4-2 to TRBJ1-1, with D uncertain. CDR3 length equals 15 residues. Germline values: CDR1 LGHNA, CDR2 YNFKEQ. The V gene lost 1 base and the J gene lost 5 bases, with 14 bases spanning the gap. The CDR3 is CASSQGAVEGTEAFF. The CDR3 DNA sequence: TGTGCCAGCAGCCAAGGCGCGGTTGAAGGGACTGAAGCTTTCTTT.

The chain is built from TRBV6-2 or TRBV6-3 and TRBJ2-7; 13 bases agree with TRBD2. J was trimmed by 3 bases and V by 2 bases; bases with no gene match: 4. The CDR3 sequence is 16 residues long. From germline, CDR1 is MNHEY and CDR2 SVGEGT. CDR3 coding DNA: TGTGCCAGCAGTTACCCGGGACTAGCGGGAAACTACGAGCAGTACTTC. Its protein is CASSYPGLAGNYEQYF.

The J gene is TRBJ2-3, the V gene TRBV18, with TRBD1 matching 10 bases. From germline, CDR1 is KGHSH and CDR2 LQKENI. This CDR3 has 17 residues. V dropped 1 base and J dropped 1; count of bases not matched to a gene: 5. In nucleotides, the CDR3 is TGTGCCAGCTCACCACGTGGGACAGGGGCGGGCACAGATACGCAGTATTTT. Residues: CASSPRGTGAGTDTQYF.

This clonotype was counted a few times. The V and J genes are TRBV10-3 and TRBJ2-7; 8 nucleotides align to TRBD1. From germline, CDR1 is ENHRY and CDR2 SYGVKD. V was clipped by 5 bases and J by 4 bases; unmatched bases: 4. The CDR3 consists of 13 residues. Here the CDR3 DNA reads TGTGCCATCAGTTCGGACAGGGATTACGAGCAGTACGTC. Translating gives CAISSDRDYEQYV.

This clonotype has more than one count but fewer than ten. The J gene is TRBJ2-3, the V gene TRBV15; D is ambiguous. Germline assignment: CDR1 LNHNV and CDR2 YYDKDF (reference sequence). The V end was cut by 2 bases, the J end by 2 bases, with 11 bases between. The CDR3 has 15 amino acids. Here the CDR3 DNA reads TGTGCCACCAGCAGACTACCGGTCGACACAGATACGCAGTATTTT. Translation gives CATSRLPVDTDTQYF.

The CDR3 sequence is CSVGQSSYNEQFF. DNA for the CDR3: TGCAGCGTCGGACAGAGCTCCTACAATGAGCAGTTCTTC. The chain is built from TRBV29-1 and TRBJ2-1; possible D gene TRBD1, 6 bases. This CDR3 has 13 residues. Germline values: CDR1 SQVTM, CDR2 ANQGSEA. Trimming shortened V by 6 bases and J by 0 bases, and 9 bases separated the two germline ends.

The gene calls are TRBV6-5 and TRBJ2-1; the D is unclear. Germline CDR1 MNHEY, CDR2 SVGAGI. This CDR3 region has 17 residues. V shed 1 base and J shed 0 bases, with 13 bases lying between them. CDR3 sequence (DNA): TGTGCCAGCAGTTACTTAGGTTTCTCGAGCTCCTACAATGAGCAGTTCTTC. This codes for CASSYLGFSSSYNEQFF.

CDR3 in DNA: TGTGCCAGCTCACCGTCTACCGGGACAACCAATAGTGGGCAGTTCTTC. Protein sequence: CASSPSTGTTNSGQFF. The chain is built from TRBV18 and TRBJ2-1, with D possibly matching TRBD1 (6 bases). The germline V and J ends were trimmed by 3 bases and 12 bases, with 24 bases remaining between them. Germline CDR1 reads KGHSH; CDR2 reads LQKENI. CDR3 length: 16 amino acids. Looking up the rest from reference TRBV18 and TRBJ2-1 gives the full variable domain: NAGVMQNPRHLVRRRGQEARLRCSPMKGHSHVYWYRQLPEEGLKFMVYLQKENIIDESGMPKERFSAEFPKEGPSILRIQQVVRGDSAAYFCASSPSTGTTNSGQFFGPGTRLTVL.

V gene TRBV7-9 combines with J gene TRBJ1-2; 7 nucleotides agree with TRBD1. The CDR3 extends over 12 amino acids. Germline CDR1 and CDR2: SEHNR and FQNEAQ (reference sequence). With V trimmed by 10 bases and J by 2 bases, 4 bases remained unmatched. The CDR3 protein is CAIDRANYGYTF. CDR3 DNA: TGTGCCATTGACAGGGCCAACTATGGCTACACCTTC.

This clonotype was seen a few times. This chain uses TRBV7-8 with TRBJ2-3; D remains unclear. The CDR3 is made up of 15 amino acids. Trimming removed 0 bases at V and 15 bases at J, with 22 bases between. Germline CDR1 is SGHVS and CDR2 is FQNEAQ. CDR3 residues: CASSLARLTPFLSYF. CDR3 coding DNA: TGTGCCAGCAGCTTAGCAAGACTTACCCCCTTCCTGTCATATTTT.